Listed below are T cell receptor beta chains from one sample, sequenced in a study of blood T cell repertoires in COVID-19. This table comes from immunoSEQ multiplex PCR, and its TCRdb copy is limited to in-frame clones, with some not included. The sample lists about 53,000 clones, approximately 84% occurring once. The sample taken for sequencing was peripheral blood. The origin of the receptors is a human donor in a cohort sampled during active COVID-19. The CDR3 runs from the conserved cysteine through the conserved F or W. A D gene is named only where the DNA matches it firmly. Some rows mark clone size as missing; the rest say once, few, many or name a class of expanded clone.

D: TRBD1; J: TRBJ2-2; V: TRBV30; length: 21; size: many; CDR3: CAWSASAWTETGIRLAGELFF; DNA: TGTGCCTGGAGTGCCTCGGCCTGGACGGAGACAGGGATAAGGCTTGCCGGGGAGCTGTTTTTT
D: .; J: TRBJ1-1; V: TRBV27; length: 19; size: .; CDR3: CASTRGVYTRSGMNTEAFF; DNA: TGTGCCAGCACGCGCGGGGTTTACACCAGGAGTGGAATGAACACTGAAGCTTTCTTT
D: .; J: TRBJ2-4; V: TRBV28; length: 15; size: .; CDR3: CASTPAGTPGNIQYF; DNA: TGTGCCAGCACCCCCGCGGGGACCCCGGGGAACATTCAGTACTTC
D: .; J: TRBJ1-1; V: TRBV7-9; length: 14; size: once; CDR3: CASSLGKANTEAFF; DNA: TGTGCCAGCAGCTTAGGTAAAGCAAACACTGAAGCTTTCTTT
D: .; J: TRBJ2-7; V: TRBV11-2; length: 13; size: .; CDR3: CASSRAVTYEQYF; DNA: TGTGCCAGCAGCCGTGCGGTTACCTACGAGCAGTACTTC
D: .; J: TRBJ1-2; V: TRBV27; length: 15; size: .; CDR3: CASSQRAGNNYGYTF; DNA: TGTGCCAGCAGCCAGCGGGCCGGGAATAACTATGGCTACACCTTC
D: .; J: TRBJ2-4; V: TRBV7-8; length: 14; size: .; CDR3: CASSPGTRNGIQYF; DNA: TGTGCCAGCAGCCCCGGGACTCGGAATGGGATTCAGTACTTC
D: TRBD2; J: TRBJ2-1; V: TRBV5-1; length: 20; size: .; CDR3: CASSLDKLEGLAGGPNEQFF; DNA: TGCGCCAGCAGCTTGGATAAGTTAGAGGGACTAGCGGGAGGCCCCAATGAGCAGTTCTTC
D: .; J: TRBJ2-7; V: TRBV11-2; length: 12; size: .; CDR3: CASSLYGTEQYF; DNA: TGTGCCAGCAGCTTATATGGGACAGAGCAGTACTTC
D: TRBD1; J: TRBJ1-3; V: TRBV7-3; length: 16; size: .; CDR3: CASSLSSTGAGNTIYF; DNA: TGTGCCAGCAGCTTAAGCTCCACAGGGGCTGGAAACACCATATATTTT
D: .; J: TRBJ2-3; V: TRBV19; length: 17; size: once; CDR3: CASSMRPYQTNTDTQYF; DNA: TGTGCCAGTAGTATGAGGCCGTATCAAACGAACACAGATACGCAGTATTTT
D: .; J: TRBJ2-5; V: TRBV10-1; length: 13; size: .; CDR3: CASSRDQKETQYF; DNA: TGCGCCAGCAGCCGGGATCAAAAAGAGACCCAGTACTTC
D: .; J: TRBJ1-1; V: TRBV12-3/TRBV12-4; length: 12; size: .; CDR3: CASSRLGGIAFF; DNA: TGTGCCAGCAGTCGCCTTGGGGGGATCGCTTTCTTT
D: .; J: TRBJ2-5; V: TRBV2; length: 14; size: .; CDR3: CASDRNAGPETQYF; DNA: TGTGCCAGCGATAGGAATGCGGGGCCGGAGACCCAGTACTTC
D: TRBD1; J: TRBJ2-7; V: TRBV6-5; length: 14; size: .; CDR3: CASRAGQGLYEQYF; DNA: TGTGCCAGCAGGGCCGGACAGGGGCTGTACGAGCAGTACTTC
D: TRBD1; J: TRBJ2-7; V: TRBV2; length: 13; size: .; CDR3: CASKGAGLGEQYF; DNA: TGTGCCAGCAAGGGGGCAGGGTTAGGCGAGCAGTACTTC
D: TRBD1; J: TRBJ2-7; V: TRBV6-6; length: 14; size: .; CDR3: CASRATGGRSEQYF; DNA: TGTGCCAGCAGGGCAACAGGGGGGAGAAGCGAGCAGTACTTC
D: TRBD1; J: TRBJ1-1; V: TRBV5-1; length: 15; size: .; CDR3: CASSLAGQGDTEAFF; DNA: TGCGCCAGCAGCTTGGCCGGACAGGGTGACACTGAAGCTTTCTTT
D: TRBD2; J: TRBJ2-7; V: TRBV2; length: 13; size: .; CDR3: CASNNLAGAEQYF; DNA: TGTGCCAGTAACAATTTAGCGGGAGCCGAGCAGTACTTC
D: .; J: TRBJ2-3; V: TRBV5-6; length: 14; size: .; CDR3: CASSYGGRTDTQYF; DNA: TGTGCCAGCAGCTACGGGGGGCGCACAGATACGCAGTATTTT
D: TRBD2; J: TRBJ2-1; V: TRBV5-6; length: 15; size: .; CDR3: CASSVLAGLYNEQFF; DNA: TGTGCCAGCAGCGTACTAGCGGGCCTCTACAATGAGCAGTTCTTC
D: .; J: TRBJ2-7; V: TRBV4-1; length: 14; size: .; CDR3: CASSQEIRADEQYF; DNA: TGCGCCAGCAGCCAAGAAATTCGAGCGGACGAGCAGTACTTC
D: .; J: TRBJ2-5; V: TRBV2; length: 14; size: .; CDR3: CASSRLANQETQYF; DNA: TGTGCCAGCAGTAGGCTAGCGAACCAAGAGACCCAGTACTTC
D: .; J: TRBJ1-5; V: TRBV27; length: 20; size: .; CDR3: CASSSGVVISKGPGPGPQHF; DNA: TGTGCCAGCAGCTCCGGAGTCGTTATATCTAAAGGCCCCGGTCCGGGTCCCCAGCATTTT
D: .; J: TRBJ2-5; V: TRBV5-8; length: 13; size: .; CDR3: CASSLDGEETQYF; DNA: TGTGCCAGCAGCTTGGACGGGGAAGAGACCCAGTACTTC
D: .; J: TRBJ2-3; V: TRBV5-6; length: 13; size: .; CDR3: CASSVDSQGTQYF; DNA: TGTGCCAGCAGCGTGGACAGTCAAGGCACGCAGTATTTT
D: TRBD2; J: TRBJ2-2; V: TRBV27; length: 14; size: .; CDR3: CASSLTGGVARLFF; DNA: TGTGCCAGCAGTTTAACGGGGGGGGTGGCCAGACTGTTTTTT
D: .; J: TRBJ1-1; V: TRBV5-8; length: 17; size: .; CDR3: CASSRGEGFGGNTEAFF; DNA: TGTGCCAGCAGCCGTGGGGAGGGCTTCGGAGGGAACACTGAAGCTTTCTTT
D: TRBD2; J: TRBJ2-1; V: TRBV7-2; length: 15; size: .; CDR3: CASRPDGRGWDEQFF; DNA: TGTGCCAGCAGACCCGACGGGAGGGGCTGGGATGAGCAGTTCTTC
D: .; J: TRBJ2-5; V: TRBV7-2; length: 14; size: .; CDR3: CASSLRRGQETQYF; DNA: TGTGCCAGCAGCTTGAGGCGGGGCCAAGAGACCCAGTACTTC
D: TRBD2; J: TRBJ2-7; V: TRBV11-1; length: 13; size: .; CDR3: CASSLGGSREQYF; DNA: TGTGCCAGCAGCTTAGGCGGGAGTCGGGAGCAGTACTTC
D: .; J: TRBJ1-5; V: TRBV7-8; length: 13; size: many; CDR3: CASSLDPNQPQHF; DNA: TGTGCCAGCAGCTTAGATCCAAATCAGCCCCAGCATTTT
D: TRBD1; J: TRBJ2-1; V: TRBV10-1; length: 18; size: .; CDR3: CASSYDRATKSSYNEQFF; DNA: TGCGCCAGCAGTTATGACAGGGCTACCAAAAGCTCCTACAATGAGCAGTTCTTC
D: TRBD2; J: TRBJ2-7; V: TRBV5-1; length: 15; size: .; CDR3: CASSYLSGGGYEQYF; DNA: TGCGCCAGCAGTTACCTTAGCGGGGGAGGCTACGAGCAGTACTTC
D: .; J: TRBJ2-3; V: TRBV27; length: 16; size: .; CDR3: CASSSTQGRGTDTQYF; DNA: TGTGCCAGCAGTTCGACTCAGGGAAGGGGGACAGATACGCAGTATTTT
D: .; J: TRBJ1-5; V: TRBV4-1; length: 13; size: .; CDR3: CASSQAPGQPQHF; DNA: TGCGCCAGCAGCCAAGCCCCGGGTCAGCCCCAGCATTTT
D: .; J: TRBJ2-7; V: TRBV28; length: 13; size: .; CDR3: CAGAETGSYEQYF; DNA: TGTGCCGGAGCAGAGACGGGCTCCTACGAGCAGTACTTC
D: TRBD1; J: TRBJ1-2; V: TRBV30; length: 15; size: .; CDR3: CAWRSGQGGFYGYTF; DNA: TGTGCCTGGAGGAGCGGACAGGGGGGATTCTATGGCTACACCTTC
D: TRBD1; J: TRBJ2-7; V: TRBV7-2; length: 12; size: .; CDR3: CASSFTGVEQYF; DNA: TGTGCCAGCAGCTTCACAGGGGTTGAGCAGTACTTC
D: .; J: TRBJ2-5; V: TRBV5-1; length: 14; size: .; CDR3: CASSSDSPRETQYF; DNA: TGCGCCAGCAGCTCGGACAGCCCGAGGGAGACCCAGTACTTC
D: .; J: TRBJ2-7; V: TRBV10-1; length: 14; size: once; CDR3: CANNFDRFFDEQYF; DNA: TGCGCCAACAACTTTGACAGGTTTTTCGACGAGCAGTACTTC
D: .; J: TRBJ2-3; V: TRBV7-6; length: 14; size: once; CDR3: CASSLGLEGDTQYF; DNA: TGTGCCAGCAGCTTAGGGCTAGAAGGAGATACGCAGTATTTT
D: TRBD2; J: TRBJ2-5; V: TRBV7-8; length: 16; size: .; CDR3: CASSLFGGDPRETQYF; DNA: TGTGCCAGCAGCTTGTTCGGGGGGGATCCTCGGGAGACCCAGTACTTC
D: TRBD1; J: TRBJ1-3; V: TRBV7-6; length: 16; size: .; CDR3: CASSRRQGPSGNTIYF; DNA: TGTGCCAGCAGCCGGAGACAGGGGCCTTCTGGAAACACCATATATTTT
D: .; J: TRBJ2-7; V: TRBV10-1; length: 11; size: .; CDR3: CASSAPDEQYF; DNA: TGCGCCAGCAGTGCCCCGGACGAGCAGTACTTC